The 26 T cell receptor beta chains listed next were all sequenced from one sample in a study of molecular identifiers for immune sequencing clone quantification. TCRdb used MiXCR to reprocess the PCR reads, holding one entry per CDR3 protein. Among about 640,000 distinct CDR3 sequences listed, just under 20% were seen once. The source material was naive CD8+ T cells from blood, with Jurkat cell RNA spiked in. Subset defined: FACS-sorted CD8+CD4-CCR7+CD45RA+ naive T cells. These TCRs come from a human donor in good health. Some libraries in this study had Jurkat cell RNA spiked in.

Comments on this clonotype: This may stem from a read error, because a much larger clone lies one nucleotide away. CDR3 loop: CACSPALGVTDTQYF. The CDR3 DNA follows: TGTGCCTGCAGCCCCGCTCTGGGGGTCACAGATACGCAGTATTTT. The chain carries TRBV6-2 or TRBV6-3 and TRBJ2-3; D is perhaps TRBD1 or TRBD2 (5 bases each). Germline values: CDR1 MNHEY, CDR2 SVGEGT. The CDR3 contains 15 residues.

This clonotype has at least ten counts. The chain couples TRBV28 to TRBJ1-2; D remains ambiguous. V lost 5 bases, J lost 8 bases, and 15 bases lay in between. CDR1 is MDHEN, CDR2 SYDVKM, per germline. The CDR3 covers 13 residues. The CDR3 sequence is CASSIRQFDGYTF. The DNA of the CDR3 is TGTGCCAGCAGTATTCGACAATTTGACGGCTACACCTTC.

The chain recombines TRBV27 with TRBJ2-7, with TRBD2 as a possible D gene (6 bases). Trimming left V 3 bases short and J 2 bases short, with 11 bases between. The CDR3 is 14 amino acids. CDR1 and CDR2 from the germline V gene are MNHEY and SMNVEV (reference sequence). The CDR3 region is CASSFSRGPYEQYF. CDR3 coding DNA: TGTGCCAGCAGTTTTTCGCGGGGCCCCTACGAGCAGTACTTC.

This chain uses TRBV15 with TRBJ2-7; D not certain. The CDR3 is 16 residues long. Between the trimmed V and J ends, which lost 0 bases and 2 bases, there was a span of 14 bases. Germline V gene data show CDR1 as LNHNV and CDR2 as YYDKDF (reference sequence). The CDR3 DNA is TGTGCCACCAGCAGAGATAGCCAGGAACCAACCTACGAGCAGTACTTC. Protein product: CATSRDSQEPTYEQYF.

The chain is built from TRBV5-1 and TRBJ1-2; D may be TRBD1 (6 bases). CDR3 size: 15 residues. CDR1 SGHRS and CDR2 YFSETQ come from the germline V gene. Trimming stripped 4 bases from V and 4 bases from J, with 17 bases between. The CDR3 loop is CASSPTPGHPYGYTF. CDR3 DNA: TGCGCCAGCAGCCCAACACCGGGACACCCCTATGGCTACACCTTC.

This clonotype was recorded at least ten times. The chain is built from TRBV6-5 and TRBJ2-1; 7 nucleotides align to TRBD2. Germline CDR1 and CDR2: MNHEY and SVGAGI. The V gene end was trimmed by 2 bases and the J gene end by 2 bases; junction bases not matched to a gene: 3. The CDR3 has 15 amino acids. In DNA, the CDR3 is TGTGCCAGCAGTTACGGGGGGGGGACCTACAATGAGCAGTTCTTC. Protein: CASSYGGGTYNEQFF.

The table lists this clonotype with many counts. V gene TRBV5-1 combines with J gene TRBJ2-7; 11 bases line up with TRBD1. Germline-derived CDR1 and CDR2 are SGHRS and YFSETQ. CDR3 length: 14 amino acids. The J segment lost 3 bases and the V segment lost 3 bases, leaving 2 bases of the junction unmatched. The CDR3 loop reads CASSWGTGGYEQYF. The CDR3 bases are TGCGCCAGCAGCTGGGGGACAGGGGGCTACGAGCAGTACTTC.

A remark on this clonotype: A much larger clone lies one base from this, so it may be a read error. This chain connects TRBV11-2 to TRBJ2-4, with D perhaps TRBD1 (7 bases). This CDR3 spans 15 amino acids. Trimming left V 4 bases short and J 1 base short, with 11 bases between. Germline lookup yields CDR1 SGHAT and CDR2 FQNNGV. The CDR3: CASSSSGGAKNIQYF. In DNA, the CDR3 is TGTGCCAGCAGCTCATCAGGGGGGGCCAAAAACATTCAGTACTTC.

This clonotype was seen at least ten times. V gene TRBV6-2 or TRBV6-3 combines with J gene TRBJ1-2, with 7 bases identical to TRBD1. CDR3 length: 13 residues. Germline CDR1 reads MNHEY; CDR2 reads SVGEGT. Trimming removed 5 bases from V and 3 bases from J; junction bases left unmatched: 3. CDR3 in amino acids: CASSRDRHYGYTF. Written as DNA, the CDR3 is TGTGCCAGCAGTCGGGACAGACACTATGGCTACACCTTC.

This clonotype was counted many times. V usage is TRBV6-6 and J usage is TRBJ1-1, with D tentatively TRBD1 (6 bases). This CDR3 is 13 amino acids long. The V and J ends lost 5 bases and 5 bases respectively, with 12 bases between them. The germline V gene has CDR1 MNHNY and CDR2 SVGAGI (reference sequence). This chain's CDR3 is CASSPGQWTEAFF. The CDR3 DNA reads TGTGCCAGCAGTCCCGGACAGTGGACTGAAGCTTTCTTT.

This clonotype was seen many times. The chain links TRBV7-9 to TRBJ2-3, with 7 bases lining up with TRBD2. The germline V gene encodes CDR1 SEHNR and CDR2 FQNEAQ (reference sequence). The CDR3 runs to 15 residues. J lost 2 bases, V lost 5 bases, and 7 bases had no gene match. The CDR3 bases are TGTGCCAGCAGCCTAATTAGCGGGTACACAGATACGCAGTATTTT. It yields the protein CASSLISGYTDTQYF.

This chain links TRBV30 with TRBJ2-7, with D hard to call. CDR3 length equals 16 residues. V was cut by 2 bases and J by 0 bases, with 17 bases left in between. Germline V gene sequence: CDR1 GTSNPN, CDR2 SVGIG (reference sequence). The CDR3 DNA is TGTGCCTGGAGTCTTCGGTTGGCGGATCGCTCCTACGAGCAGTACTTC. As protein: CAWSLRLADRSYEQYF.

As to this clonotype: At one end the junction does not follow the germline gene, possibly because of a read error. The genes are TRBV27 and TRBJ2-7; 10 positions match TRBD1. This CDR3 contains 16 residues. Looked up from germline, CDR1 is MNHEY and CDR2 is SMNVEV (reference sequence). CDR3 region: CASSDMRTGGPYERYF. CDR3 nucleotides: TGTGCCAGCAGCGATATGCGGACAGGGGGTCCCTACGAGCGGTACTTC.

This clonotype was seen a few times. This sequence joins TRBV12-3 or TRBV12-4 and TRBJ2-2; 10 bases are a match to TRBD2. The CDR3 consists of 16 residues. The ends lost 6 bases at V and 4 bases at J; junction bases unmatched: 8. The CDR3 DNA follows: TGTGCCAGCAGCCCAAGCGGGGGGGACGTCACCGGGGAGCTGTTTTTT. Its translation is CASSPSGGDVTGELFF.

The chain carries TRBV4-3 and TRBJ2-1, with unresolved D. V was cut by 0 bases and J by 8 bases, with 20 bases left in between. CDR3 size: 17 residues. The germline gives CDR1 LGHNA, CDR2 YSLEER. The CDR3 loop reads CASSQEPPPLLGYEQFF. The CDR3 DNA reads TGCGCCAGCAGCCAAGAACCCCCGCCCCTCTTGGGGTATGAGCAGTTCTTC.

This chain uses TRBV19 with TRBJ2-3, with D possibly TRBD2 on 5 matching bases. Germline V gene sequence: CDR1 LNHDA, CDR2 SQIVND (reference sequence). Trimming took off 3 bases at V and 2 bases at J, with 12 bases between the two ends. The CDR3 spans 15 residues. DNA of the CDR3: TGTGCCAGTAGTATTGCGGGCTTCGACACAGATACGCAGTATTTT. As protein: CASSIAGFDTDTQYF.

This clonotype showed up just a few times. This chain joins TRBV14 and TRBJ2-7; D tentatively reads TRBD1 or TRBD2 (6 bases each). Germline CDR1 SGHDN, CDR2 FVKESK. This CDR3 is 17 amino acids long. V was trimmed by 0 bases and J by 6 bases, leaving 21 bases between them. CDR3 region: CASSQEGLGGKGVEQYF. The CDR3 DNA follows: TGTGCCAGCAGCCAAGAAGGATTAGGGGGGAAGGGGGTCGAGCAGTACTTC.

As concerns this clonotype: An end of the junction does not agree with germline; a read error may underlie this. This sequence joins TRBV4-2 and TRBJ2-7; 9 nucleotides align to TRBD2. The CDR3 sequence is 17 residues long. CDR1 is LGHNA, CDR2 YNFKEQ, per germline. CDR3 sequence reads: CARSQERTSVFSYEQYF. Written as DNA, the CDR3 is TGTGCCAGGAGCCAAGAAAGGACTAGCGTGTTCTCCTACGAGCAGTACTTC.

Notes on this clonotype: A much larger clone differs by one base, so this may be a read error. The chain is built from TRBV20-1 and TRBJ2-7; 8 nucleotides line up with TRBD1. CDR1 is DFQATT, CDR2 SNEGSKA, per germline (reference sequence). This CDR3 is 13 amino acids long. V shed 0 bases and J 6 bases; nucleotides not matched to a gene: 4. The CDR3 DNA sequence: TGCAGTGCTAGAGACAGGGGGCACTGCGAGCAGTACTTC. The encoded protein is CSARDRGHCEQYF.

This clonotype came up many times. This sequence joins TRBV19 and TRBJ1-5; TRBD1 is a possible D gene (5 bases). V was clipped by 9 bases and J by 2 bases, with 17 bases between them. In germline, CDR1 is LNHDA, CDR2 SQIVND (reference sequence). There are 15 residues in the CDR3. CDR3 bases: TGTGCCAGCAGTCCTGGCCAAGGGGGCAATCAGCCCCAGCATTTT. Translation: CASSPGQGGNQPQHF.

The rearrangement links TRBV7-6 to TRBJ2-2; TRBD2 agrees at 7 bases. V was pared by 5 bases and J by 4 bases, with 10 bases of the junction left unmatched. This CDR3 region has 16 residues. CDR1 is SGHVS, CDR2 FNYEAQ, per germline. This CDR3 reads CASSTMGGSSTGELFF. As DNA, the CDR3 is TGTGCCAGCAGCACGATGGGAGGGTCGAGCACCGGGGAGCTGTTTTTT.

This clonotype was observed a few times. The gene calls are TRBV30 and TRBJ1-1, with a possible D match to TRBD1 (5 bases). The V gene lost 4 bases and the J gene lost 4 bases, with 22 bases spanning the gap. The CDR3 runs 16 residues. CDR1 GTSNPN and CDR2 SVGIG come from the germline V gene (reference sequence). CDR3 sequence (DNA): TGTGCCTGGATTGTACGTATTCTGGGGCCGTTCACTGAAGCTTTCTTT. Protein: CAWIVRILGPFTEAFF. Using reference TRBV30 and TRBJ1-1 for the parts outside the CDR3, the full variable domain is SQTIHQWPATLVQPVGSPLSLECTVEGTSNPNLYWYRQAAGRGLQLLFYSVGIGQISSEVPQNLSASRPQDRQFILSSKKLLLSDSGFYLCAWIVRILGPFTEAFFGQGTRLTVV.

Ten or more counts support this clonotype. The junction shows a germline mismatch at one end, possibly a read error. The J gene is TRBJ2-5, the V gene TRBV5-3; D possibly corresponds to TRBD2 (6 bases). TRBV5-3 is treated as an ORF (open reading frame) with a function not yet certain. The CDR3 contains 15 residues. In DNA, the CDR3 is TGTGCCAGCAGCTCCATAGCGGAGCCTCAAGAGACCCAGTACTTC. It codes for CASSSIAEPQETQYF.

Worth noting for this clonotype: This may arise from a read error, as a much more abundant clone is one base away. The chain uses TRBV7-2 and TRBJ2-1, with 10 bases matching TRBD2. After removal of 7 bases from V and 1 base from J, the junction contained 13 bases not matched to a gene. Germline V gene data show CDR1 as SGHTA and CDR2 as FQGNSA. CDR3 length: 18 residues. The CDR3: CASTFLAGAPMSYNEQFF. The DNA of the CDR3 is TGTGCCAGCACCTTTCTAGCGGGGGCGCCTATGTCCTACAATGAGCAGTTCTTC. The full variable domain, rest sourced from reference TRBV7-2 and TRBJ2-1, is GAGVSQSPSNKVTEKGKDVELRCDPISGHTALYWYRQSLGQGLEFLIYFQGNSAPDKSGLPSDRFSAERTGGSVSTLTIQRTQQEDSAVYLCASTFLAGAPMSYNEQFFGPGTRLTVL.

The sample holds many counts of this clonotype. This rearrangement joins TRBV6-2 or TRBV6-3 to TRBJ2-5; 10 positions agree with TRBD2. CDR1 and CDR2 (germline): MNHEY, SVGEGT. The J segment lost 1 base and the V segment lost 9 bases, leaving 8 bases of the junction unmatched. The CDR3 has 15 residues. The CDR3: CASSGLADSQETQYF. The CDR3 DNA is TGTGCCAGTTCCGGACTAGCGGACTCCCAAGAGACCCAGTACTTC.

Turning to this clonotype: The missing conserved phenylalanine or tryptophan at the end of this CDR3 makes a read error likely. Because the CDR3's place on the DNA is in doubt, the DNA is left out and the CDR3 is given as listed by TCRdb. The chain combines TRBV12-3 or TRBV12-4 with TRBJ2-1. The CDR3 totals 13 residues, both ends included. The CDR3 is CASSLVRGDELFL.